The clone carrying this T cell receptor (beta chain) was recorded a few times. What it binds is not known. This CDR3 is built from 18 residues. Trimming took 5 bases from V and 2 from J; bases not matched to a gene: 12. Germline V gene lookup returns CDR1 SGHTA and CDR2 FQGNSA. This record comes from a study of T cell repertoires in cytomegalovirus infection. General observations from the study: In two of eight donors, the top clonotype was HLA-C-restricted CMV-specific.

TCRdb passed the reads through MiXCR, listing each CDR3 protein once. The sample records nearly 450,000 distinct CDR3 sequences, roughly 31% being singletons. The TCR comes from a human donor in good health (CMV status not recorded). Some clones in this sample may be carry-over from other donors' samples. The sequenced material came from PBMCs. The rearrangement joins TRBV7-2 to TRBJ2-6, with TRBD2 identical over 7 bases. CDR3 sequence (DNA): TGTGCCAGCAGCCCAATACAACTACTAGCGACTGGGGCCAACGTCCTGACTTTC. This translates into CASSPIQLLATGANVLTF. Drawing the rest from reference TRBV7-2 and TRBJ2-6, the complete variable domain is GAGVSQSPSNKVTEKGKDVELRCDPISGHTALYWYRQSLGQGLEFLIYFQGNSAPDKSGLPSDRFSAERTGGSVSTLTIQRTQQEDSAVYLCASSPIQLLATGANVLTFGAGSRLTVL.